This entry lists 27 T cell receptor beta chains sequenced from one sample in a study of vaccination effects on CD4 cells after COVID-19 (dated by TCRdb to between 2021 and 2024). Their specific antigens are unknown. Library generation was performed with the immunoSEQ multiplex PCR assay. The table comes from immuneACCESS by way of TCRdb, which keeps in-frame sequences with V and J called. Part of the clones is missing from these tables; in studies checked, under half for an unresolved V gene and the rest for unknown reasons. In all, the sample holds roughly 52,000 clones, and around 67% of those were seen once. The top ten hold approximately 20% of the sample. In the ViraFEST assay, PBMC were stimulated with viral peptide pools, and TCR sequencing was then used to find antigen-specific CD4+ T cell clonotypes based on their expansion. After about 10 days of culture, CD4+ T cells were isolated with the EasySep CD4+ T cell isolation kit. Healthy vaccine recipients had no prior SARS-CoV-2 infection, confirmed by negative nucleocapsid antibodies before and after vaccination.

The sample here was CD4+ T cells from PBMCs cultured with SARS-CoV-2 spike peptides, taken before COVID-19 vaccination. This specimen's cell subset or site label, per the study, means: SARS-CoV-2 spike overlapping peptide pool stimulation. These TCRs come from a human donor who received a COVID-19 vaccine.

The CDR3 region has the DNA TGCGCCAGCAGCTTGGCCGGCGGGGCCGCCTACAATGAGCAGTTCTTC. Translating it yields CASSLAGGAAYNEQFF. V is TRBV5-1 and J is TRBJ2-1, with a tentative D call TRBD2 (6 bases). Trimming stripped 0 bases from V and 2 bases from J, with 12 bases between. Germline V gene lookup returns CDR1 SGHRS and CDR2 YFSETQ. The CDR3 length is 16 residues.

This clone turned up a few times. This sequence joins TRBV7-9 and TRBJ2-7; a weak D match, TRBD1 (5 bases). Trimming left V 2 bases short and J 3 bases short, with 8 bases between. This CDR3 comprises 13 residues. Germline V CDR1 and CDR2: SEHNR, FQNEAQ (reference sequence). CDR3 loop: CASSLQGGYEQYF. CDR3 nucleotide sequence: TGTGCCAGCAGCTTACAGGGCGGCTACGAGCAGTACTTC.

The chain recombines TRBV5-1 with TRBJ1-4; 8 nucleotides agree with TRBD1. V was clipped by 0 bases and J by 6 bases; unmatched bases: 10. The germline V gene has CDR1 SGHRS and CDR2 YFSETQ. This CDR3 comprises 17 residues. The CDR3 coding sequence is TGCGCCAGCAGCTTGGCTGGTTCAGGGGGCGCAGATGAAAAACTGTTTTTT. Translation gives CASSLAGSGGADEKLFF.

The chain uses TRBV10-3 and TRBJ1-6; the D gene is possibly TRBD1 (6 bases). The CDR3 covers 16 residues. V was shortened by 2 bases and J by 7 bases, with 15 bases between the two germline ends. In germline, CDR1 is ENHRY, CDR2 SYGVKD. Here the CDR3 DNA reads TGTGCCATCAGTGAGGTCCGTGGGGGCGGGAATTCACCCCTCCACTTT. Protein product: CAISEVRGGGNSPLHF.

CDR3 protein: CSASSGGYNEQFF. CDR3 coding DNA: TGCAGTGCTAGTTCAGGGGGCTACAATGAGCAGTTCTTC. The chain carries TRBV20-1 and TRBJ2-1; 7 nucleotides line up with TRBD1. The germline gives CDR1 DFQATT, CDR2 SNEGSKA (reference sequence). With V trimmed by 3 bases and J by 3 bases, 2 bases remained unmatched. This CDR3 comprises 13 residues.

The V and J genes are TRBV10-3 and TRBJ2-2; possibly TRBD1 for D (6 bases). The length of the CDR3 is 17 residues. Trimming took off 0 bases at V and 7 bases at J, with 18 bases between the two ends. CDR1 ENHRY and CDR2 SYGVKD come from the germline V gene. The CDR3 loop is CAISESFYPGAIGELFF. As DNA, the CDR3 is TGTGCCATCAGTGAGTCGTTCTACCCAGGGGCCATCGGGGAGCTGTTTTTT.

The gene calls are TRBV4-1 and TRBJ2-7; possibly TRBD2 for D (7 bases). V lost 0 bases to trimming and J lost 0 bases, with 12 bases between them. Looked up from germline, CDR1 is MGHRA and CDR2 is YSYEKL. This CDR3 is built from 16 residues. In nucleotides, the CDR3 is TGCGCCAGCAGCCAAGAAGGGGGGGCCTTCTCCTACGAGCAGTACTTC. It yields the protein CASSQEGGAFSYEQYF.

This chain uses TRBV3-1 (or the pseudogene TRBV3-2) with TRBJ2-1; 9 bases match TRBD2. CDR1 and CDR2 from the germline V gene are LGHDT and YNNKEL (reference sequence). V shed 0 bases, J shed 8 bases, and the junction held 2 bases outside the gene matches. The CDR3 loop spans 14 amino acids. CDR3 in amino acids: CASSQDTSGHEQFF. In nucleotides, the CDR3 is TGTGCCAGCAGCCAAGACACTAGCGGGCATGAGCAGTTCTTC.

V and J are TRBV27 and TRBJ2-3; no firm D call. V was trimmed by 3 bases and J by 0 bases, leaving 10 bases between them. The CDR3 covers 15 residues. Looked up from germline, CDR1 is MNHEY and CDR2 is SMNVEV (reference sequence). CDR3 sequence: CASSLQHPSTDTQYF. Written as DNA, the CDR3 is TGTGCCAGCAGTTTGCAGCACCCTAGCACAGATACGCAGTATTTT.

The J gene is TRBJ1-6, the V gene TRBV18, with D possibly matching TRBD1 (5 bases). V gave up 2 bases and J gave up 5 bases, with 13 bases separating them. CDR3 length equals 16 residues. The germline gives CDR1 KGHSH, CDR2 LQKENI. The CDR3 DNA follows: TGTGCCAGCTCACCAACCCCTCGACAGAATAATTCACCCCTCCACTTT. It encodes CASSPTPRQNNSPLHF.

The rearrangement joins TRBV14 to TRBJ2-3, with 15 bases aligning to TRBD2. In germline, CDR1 is SGHDN, CDR2 FVKESK. Germline trimming cut 2 bases from V and 4 bases from J; bases unmatched to any gene: 7. The CDR3 runs 18 residues. The DNA for the CDR3 is TGTGCCAGCAGCCAAAGGACTAGCGGGAGGGCCGTGGCAGATACGCAGTATTTT. It yields the protein CASSQRTSGRAVADTQYF.

This clone was seen a handful of times. This chain connects TRBV19 to TRBJ1-2; TRBD1 matches 9 bases. The germline gives CDR1 LNHDA, CDR2 SQIVND (reference sequence). V shed 5 bases, J shed 2 bases, and the junction held 3 bases outside the gene matches. The CDR3 has 14 amino acids. As DNA, the CDR3 is TGTGCCAGTAGTCCGGGACAGGGAAACTATGGCTACACCTTC. This codes for CASSPGQGNYGYTF.

The chain employs TRBV5-4 and TRBJ2-1; 7 positions agree with TRBD1. Germline values: CDR1 SGHNT, CDR2 YYREEE (reference sequence). Trimming at V came to 2 bases and at J to 4 bases, leaving 12 bases not matched to a gene. The CDR3 has 17 amino acids. The CDR3 nucleotides read TGTGCCAGCAGCTTCATAACAGGGGCCGGCGTTTACAATGAGCAGTTCTTC. It encodes CASSFITGAGVYNEQFF.

The chain has TRBV19 and TRBJ2-7; TRBD1 aligns across 11 bases. Germline V CDR1 and CDR2: LNHDA, SQIVND (reference sequence). Germline trimming cut 9 bases from V and 0 bases from J; bases unmatched to any gene: 10. The CDR3 contains 16 residues. DNA for the CDR3: TGTGCCAGCCGACGGACAGGGGGCCTTAGCTCCTACGAGCAGTACTTC. Its protein is CASRRTGGLSSYEQYF. Based on the CDR3 plus reference TRBV19 and TRBJ2-7, the full variable domain is DGGITQSPKYLFRKEGQNVTLSCEQNLNHDAMYWYRQDPGQGLRLIYYSQIVNDFQKGDIAEGYSVSREKKESFPLTVTSAQKNPTAFYLCASRRTGGLSSYEQYFGPGTRLTVT.

V usage is TRBV18 and J usage is TRBJ1-1; possible D gene TRBD1, 5 bases. Germline V lookup: CDR1 KGHSH, CDR2 LQKENI. Trimming pared 1 base from V and 6 bases from J, leaving 6 bases between. The length of the CDR3 is 12 residues. This CDR3 is CASSPQGPEAFF. CDR3 DNA: TGTGCCAGCTCACCACAGGGACCTGAAGCTTTCTTT.

This clone came up once. The gene calls are TRBV6-6 and TRBJ2-2, with a weak D call TRBD2 (5 bases). The CDR3 spans 14 residues. V lost 7 bases and J 5 bases, leaving 14 bases between the germline ends. Germline-derived CDR1 and CDR2 are MNHNY and SVGAGI (reference sequence). DNA of the CDR3: TGTGCCAGCACCCAACTCGGGAAAACCGGGGAGCTGTTTTTT. This gives the protein CASTQLGKTGELFF.

V usage is TRBV7-2 and J usage is TRBJ2-5; TRBD2 might be the D (6 bases). CDR3 length equals 15 residues. V shed 5 bases and J shed 1 base, with 14 bases lying between them. Germline V lookup: CDR1 SGHTA, CDR2 FQGNSA. The CDR3 sequence is CASSHKLAIQETQYF. CDR3 sequence (DNA): TGTGCCAGCAGCCACAAACTAGCTATCCAAGAGACCCAGTACTTC.

This clone was seen repeatedly, ten times or more. The chain couples TRBV19 to TRBJ1-2; weak D call: TRBD1 (5 bases). The CDR3 sequence is 14 residues long. Germline loops: CDR1 LNHDA, CDR2 SQIVND (reference sequence). Trimming shortened V by 0 bases and J by 8 bases, and 13 bases separated the two germline ends. The CDR3 DNA reads TGTGCCAGTAGTATAGAGGCAGGGTCTGGCGGCTACACCTTC. This gives the protein CASSIEAGSGGYTF.

This clone has only a few counts. The chain is built from TRBV25-1 and TRBJ1-2; D is unresolved. CDR1 is MGHDK, CDR2 SYGVNS, per germline. The CDR3 consists of 14 residues. V was shortened by 3 bases and J by 5 bases, with 13 bases between the two germline ends. The CDR3 DNA sequence: TGTGCCAGCAGTGATCTTGGCCAACAATATGGCTACACCTTC. Protein product: CASSDLGQQYGYTF.

CDR3 sequence: CASIGGGGSNQPQHF. The CDR3 bases are TGTGCCAGCATCGGCGGCGGGGGGAGCAATCAGCCCCAGCATTTT. This chain uses TRBV28 with TRBJ1-5; possible D gene TRBD1, 5 bases. V gave up 7 bases and J gave up 1 base, with 14 bases separating them. The CDR3 sequence is 15 residues long. The V gene's germline CDR1 is MDHEN and CDR2 SYDVKM.

This clone was counted only a few times. The chain has TRBV15 and TRBJ1-5, with no clear D. CDR1 and CDR2 from the germline V gene are LNHNV and YYDKDF (reference sequence). The V gene lost 6 bases and the J gene lost 4 bases, with 10 bases spanning the gap. This CDR3 is 13 amino acids long. CDR3 sequence (DNA): TGTGCCACCAGGGAAGACCCTAATCAGCCCCAGCATTTT. Protein sequence: CATREDPNQPQHF.

At least ten counts were recorded for this clone. The gene calls are TRBV5-1 and TRBJ1-3; a weak D match, TRBD1 (5 bases). CDR3 length equals 14 residues. CDR1 and CDR2 from the germline V gene are SGHRS and YFSETQ. The V and J ends lost 4 bases and 3 bases respectively, with 11 bases between them. The CDR3 loop reads CASSPVGGGNTIYF. CDR3 nucleotide sequence: TGCGCCAGCAGCCCGGTGGGGGGTGGAAACACCATATATTTT.

The chain joins TRBV10-3 to TRBJ1-1; D is perhaps TRBD1 (5 bases). Germline-derived CDR1 and CDR2 are ENHRY and SYGVKD. The CDR3 is made up of 13 amino acids. V was trimmed by 7 bases and J by 7 bases, leaving 16 bases between them. This chain's CDR3 is CAITGTGLYEAFF. The CDR3 DNA follows: TGTGCCATCACGGGTACGGGGCTGTATGAAGCTTTCTTT.

Written as DNA, the CDR3 is TGCGCCAGCAGCCGTTCGGCAGGACCTCAAGAGACCCAGTACTTC. Its protein is CASSRSAGPQETQYF. The chain carries TRBV4-1 and TRBJ2-5; unclear D gene. The germline CDR1 and CDR2 sequences are MGHRA and YSYEKL. CDR3 length: 15 residues. V was cut by 4 bases and J by 2 bases, with 14 bases left in between.

This clone has a handful of counts. The rearrangement uses TRBV6-2 or TRBV6-3 and TRBJ2-2; 7 nucleotides align to TRBD1. Losses at the gene ends were 5 bases for V and 2 bases for J; bases not matched to a gene: 11. Per germline, CDR1 MNHEY and CDR2 SVGEGT. The CDR3 is 17 amino acids. CDR3 loop: CASSPIPGQLNTGELFF. DNA for the CDR3: TGTGCCAGCAGTCCGATCCCGGGACAGTTAAACACCGGGGAGCTGTTTTTT.

The chain uses TRBV6-5 and TRBJ1-5; no clear D gene. This CDR3 spans 13 amino acids. In germline, CDR1 is MNHEY, CDR2 SVGAGI. Trimming left V 5 bases short and J 0 bases short, with 5 bases between. The CDR3 coding sequence is TGTGCCAGCAGTCCTTATAGCAATCAGCCCCAGCATTTT. Its protein is CASSPYSNQPQHF.

As for this clone: An end of the junction does not agree with germline; a read error may underlie this. V and J are TRBV6-1 and TRBJ2-2, with 9 bases matching TRBD2. The CDR3 runs 17 residues. Per the germline V gene, CDR1 is MNHNS and CDR2 is SASEGT. The CDR3 spells CASGEGSSGSKTGELFF. Here the CDR3 DNA reads TGTGCCAGCGGTGAAGGCAGTAGCGGGAGTAAAACCGGGGAGCTGTTTTTT.